This TCR beta chain emerged from a study of human T cells and chemical hapten exposure. On the study more broadly: Largely, small differences in pooled library volume made per-sample TCR yields vary. Findings of the study overall: Once DPC sensitization occurred, TCRs above 1 in 1000 frequency showed no change.

This clonotype was picked up many times. Its antigen is not identified. The V and J ends lost 3 bases and 6 bases, in that order; junction bases with no gene match: 5. CDR3 length: 14 residues. Germline V gene sequence: CDR1 MDHEN, CDR2 SYDVKM. Time point indicated: healthy volunteer bleed at 6 weeks. Total RNA came from unfractionated whole blood. The library gave individual cDNA molecules unique molecular identifiers. Original methodology: Sample TCR counts, which ranged from roughly 20,000 to 750,000, had a median of approximately 96,000. TCRdb redid the calling of the RACE reads with MiXCR, one entry per CDR3 protein. The V and J calls come from TCRdb's annotation, not from the publication. The sample has some 78,000 distinct CDR3 sequences, 8.6% seen once.

This sequence joins TRBV28 and TRBJ2-3, with 8 bases lining up with TRBD2. Sequenced input: whole blood. The origin of this receptor is a male donor in good health. Some clones in this sample may be carry-over from other donors' samples. CDR3 in amino acids: CASSLSGGRDTQYF. The CDR3 bases are TGTGCCAGCAGTTTGTCGGGGGGGCGTGATACGCAGTATTTT.